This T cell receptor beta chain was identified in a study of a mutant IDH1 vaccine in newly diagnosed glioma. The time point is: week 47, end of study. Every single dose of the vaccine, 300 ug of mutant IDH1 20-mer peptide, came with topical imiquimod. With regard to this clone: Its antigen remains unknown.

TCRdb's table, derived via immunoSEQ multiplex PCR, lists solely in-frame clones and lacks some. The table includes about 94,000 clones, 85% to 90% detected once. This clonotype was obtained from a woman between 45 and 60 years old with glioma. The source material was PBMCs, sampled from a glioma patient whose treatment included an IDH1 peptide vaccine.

This chain's CDR3 is CASSQGPGNEQFF. In nucleotides, the CDR3 is TGCGCCAGCAGTCAAGGCCCGGGCAATGAGCAGTTCTTC. The rearrangement uses TRBV23-1 and TRBJ2-1, with no clear D. TRBV23-1 is an ORF for which the function is uncertain. Trimming pared 2 bases from V and 6 bases from J, leaving 8 bases between. There are 13 residues in the CDR3.